This T cell receptor (beta chain) was captured in a study of blood T cell repertoires in COVID-19. About the study: Acute-phase and convalescent COVID-19 samples originated in the United States, Italy and Spain. Sources were T cells, B-cell-depleted T cells, or PBMCs; the material itself was cDNA or gDNA.

Two negative PCRs, clearance, or symptom resolution had been documented for recovered Cohort 3 donors. Assay used: immunoSEQ multiplex PCR; TCRdb lists only in-frame clones, some missing. The sample comprises approximately 270,000 clones, 70% to 90% of which are singletons, and roughly 4% rests with the top ten. This CDR3 is built from 17 residues. V lost 3 bases and J lost 1; bases outside the gene matches: 11. The V gene's germline CDR1 is GTSNPN and CDR2 SVGIG (reference sequence). The receptor comes from a woman aged 25 to 39 who had recovered from COVID-19. The rearrangement links TRBV30 to TRBJ2-3, with 9 bases lining up with TRBD2. Sequencing was carried out using PBMCs or T cells enriched from blood (not recorded which). In nucleotides, the CDR3 is TGTGCCTGGAGAGGGGAGCGGGGGGCCTCTGGCACAGATACGCAGTATTTT. This gives the protein CAWRGERGASGTDTQYF.